This T cell receptor (beta chain) was sequenced during a study of blood T cell repertoires in COVID-19. Study information: Acute and convalescent COVID-19 specimens originated in the United States, Italy and Spain. T cells, B-cell-depleted T cells, or PBMCs supplied cDNA or gDNA.

The germline CDR1 and CDR2 sequences are SEHNR and FQNEAQ (reference sequence). V was trimmed by 1 base and J by 5 bases, leaving 14 bases between them. The length of the CDR3 is 15 residues. The authors' processing: Reference gene primer amplification gave nucleated cell count estimates. Profiled with immunoSEQ multiplex PCR; TCRdb holds only in-frame clones, not every one. That table gives V, J and clone size, and the DNA gave D and trimming. The sample shows fewer than 120,000 clones, about 90% of them seen only once. Sequencing was carried out using peripheral blood. This sequence was found in a human donor in a cohort sampled during active COVID-19. This chain links TRBV7-9 with TRBJ1-1; D unresolved. CDR3 sequence: CASSLVLYGKTEAFF. Written as DNA, the CDR3 is TGTGCCAGCAGCTTAGTCTTGTACGGGAAGACTGAAGCTTTCTTT.